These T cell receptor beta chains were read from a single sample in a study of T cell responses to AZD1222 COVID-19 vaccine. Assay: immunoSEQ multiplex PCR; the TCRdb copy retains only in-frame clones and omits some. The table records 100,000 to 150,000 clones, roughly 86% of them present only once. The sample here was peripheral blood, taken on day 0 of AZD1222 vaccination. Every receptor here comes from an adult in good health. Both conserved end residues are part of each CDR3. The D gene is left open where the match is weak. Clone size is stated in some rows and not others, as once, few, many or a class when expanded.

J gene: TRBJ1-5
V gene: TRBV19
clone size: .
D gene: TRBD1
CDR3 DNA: TGTGCCAGTAGTATAAGAGGGACAGGGAATAGCAATCAGCCCCAGCATTTT
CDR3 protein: CASSIRGTGNSNQPQHF

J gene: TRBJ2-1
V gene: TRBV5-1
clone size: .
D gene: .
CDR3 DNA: TGCGCCAGCAGCTTGGCCCGAGGACTACCCTCGGGTGAGCAGTTCTTC
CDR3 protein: CASSLARGLPSGEQFF

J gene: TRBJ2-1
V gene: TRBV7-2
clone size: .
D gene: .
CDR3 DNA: TGTGCCAGCAGCTTTGGTGGATCCATCCCTGAGCAGTTCTTC
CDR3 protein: CASSFGGSIPEQFF

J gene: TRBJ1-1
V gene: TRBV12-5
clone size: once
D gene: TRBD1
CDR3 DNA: TGTGCTAGTGGTTCGGGACAGGGGATGAACACTGAAGCTTTCTTT
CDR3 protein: CASGSGQGMNTEAFF

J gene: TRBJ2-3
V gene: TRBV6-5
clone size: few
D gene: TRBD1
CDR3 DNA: TGTGCCAGCAGTTACAGTACAGGGGTAACGGATACGCAGTATTTT
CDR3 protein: CASSYSTGVTDTQYF

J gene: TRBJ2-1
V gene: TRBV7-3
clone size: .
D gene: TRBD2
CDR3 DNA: TGTGCCAGCAGCTTCGCGGGGGGTAAAGCCAATGAGCAGTTCTTC
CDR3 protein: CASSFAGGKANEQFF

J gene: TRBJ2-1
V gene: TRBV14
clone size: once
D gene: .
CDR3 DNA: TGTGCCAGCAGTATTGGCGGGGCAGGGGATGAGCAGTTCTTC
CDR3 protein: CASSIGGAGDEQFF

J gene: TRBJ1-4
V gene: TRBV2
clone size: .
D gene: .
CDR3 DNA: TGTGCCAGCAGTGAAGAGGCGCCCAGGGTTGGAGAAAAACTGTTTTTT
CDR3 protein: CASSEEAPRVGEKLFF

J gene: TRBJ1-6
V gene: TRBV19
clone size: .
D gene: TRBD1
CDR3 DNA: TGTGCCAGTGGGCCTCGGACAGGCCTTTATAATTCACCCCTCCACTTT
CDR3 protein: CASGPRTGLYNSPLHF

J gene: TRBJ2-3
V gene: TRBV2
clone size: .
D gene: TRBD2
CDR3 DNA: TGTGCCAGCAGGGGACTAGCGGGGGGACCCGACGGGGATACGCAGTATTTT
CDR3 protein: CASRGLAGGPDGDTQYF

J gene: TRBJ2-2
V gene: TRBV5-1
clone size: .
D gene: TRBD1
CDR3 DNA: TGCGCCAGCAGCCCGGGGGACAGGTATGCCGGGGAGCTGTTTTTT
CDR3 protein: CASSPGDRYAGELFF

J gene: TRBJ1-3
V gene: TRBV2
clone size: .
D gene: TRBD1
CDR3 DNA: TGTGCCAGCAGGCCGGGACAGGGAGTTCGGTCTGGAAACACCATATATTTT
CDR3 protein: CASRPGQGVRSGNTIYF

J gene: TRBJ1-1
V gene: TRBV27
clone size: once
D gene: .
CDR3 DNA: TGTGCCAGCAGTACCTCAGGGGTCGTGAACACTGAAGCTTTCTTT
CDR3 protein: CASSTSGVVNTEAFF

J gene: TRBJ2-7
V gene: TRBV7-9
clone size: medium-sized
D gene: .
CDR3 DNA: TGTGCCAGCAGCTCCAATAGGAGGGAGCAGTACTTC
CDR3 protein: CASSSNRREQYF

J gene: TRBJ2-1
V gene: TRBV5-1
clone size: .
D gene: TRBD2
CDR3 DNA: TGCGCCAGCAACCCCTTGAATCGGGAGGCGGTCAATGAGCAGTTCTTC
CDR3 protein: CASNPLNREAVNEQFF

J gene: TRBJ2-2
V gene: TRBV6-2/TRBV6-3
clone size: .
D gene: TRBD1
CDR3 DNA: TGTGCCAGCAGTTACCCTTCCACAGGGGCCCCGAACACCGGGGAGCTGTTTTTT
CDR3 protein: CASSYPSTGAPNTGELFF

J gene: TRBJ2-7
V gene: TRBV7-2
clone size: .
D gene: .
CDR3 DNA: TGTGCCAGCAGCCCCCTTTGGCGTCTGAGCTCCTACGAGCAGTACTTC
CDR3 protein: CASSPLWRLSSYEQYF

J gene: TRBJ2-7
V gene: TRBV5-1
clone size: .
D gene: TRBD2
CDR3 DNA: TGCGCCAGCAGCTTAGGTCTAGCGGAGCCGGGGGAGCAGTACTTC
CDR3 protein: CASSLGLAEPGEQYF

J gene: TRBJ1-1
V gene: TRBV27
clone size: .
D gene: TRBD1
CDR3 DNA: TGTGCCAGCAATACTCGACAGGGATGGGCTTTCTTT
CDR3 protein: CASNTRQGWAFF

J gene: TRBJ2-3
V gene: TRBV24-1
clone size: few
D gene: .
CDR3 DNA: TGTGCCACCAGCATTCCGGGACTCCAAAAGGGGGGTGATACGCAGTATTTT
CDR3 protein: CATSIPGLQKGGDTQYF

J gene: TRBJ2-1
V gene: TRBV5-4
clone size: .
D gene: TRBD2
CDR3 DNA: TGTGCCAGCACACGGGGCGGGGGGGAATACAATGAGCAGTTCTTC
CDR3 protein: CASTRGGGEYNEQFF

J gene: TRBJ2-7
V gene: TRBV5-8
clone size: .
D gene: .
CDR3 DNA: TGTGCCAGCAGTAACCCGGGGCCCTCCTACGAGCAGTACTTC
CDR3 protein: CASSNPGPSYEQYF

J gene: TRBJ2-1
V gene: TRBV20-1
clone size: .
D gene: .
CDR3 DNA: TGCAGTGCTAGGGCCTATGCTGAGCAGTTCTTC
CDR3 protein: CSARAYAEQFF

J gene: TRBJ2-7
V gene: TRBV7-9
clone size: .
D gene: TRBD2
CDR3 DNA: TGTGCCAGCAGCTTAGCGGGAGCGGGAGCAGGGGAGCAGTACTTC
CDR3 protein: CASSLAGAGAGEQYF

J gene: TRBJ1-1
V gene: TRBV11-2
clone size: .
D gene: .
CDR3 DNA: TGTGCCAGCAGCTTAGAGCCGGCAGGGGCTGGGGACACTGAAGCTTTCTTT
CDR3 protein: CASSLEPAGAGDTEAFF

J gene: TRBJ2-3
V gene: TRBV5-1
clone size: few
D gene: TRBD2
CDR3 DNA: TGCGCCAGCAGCGAACTAGCGGGGGGAGATACGCAGTATTTT
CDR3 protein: CASSELAGGDTQYF

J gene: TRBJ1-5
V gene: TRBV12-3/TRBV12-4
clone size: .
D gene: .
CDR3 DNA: TGTGCCAGCAGTTTTGGGTACAATCAGCCCCAGCATTTT
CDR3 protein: CASSFGYNQPQHF

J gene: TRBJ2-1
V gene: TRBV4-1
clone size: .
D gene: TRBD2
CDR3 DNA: TGCGCCAGCAGCCAAGATCCAGCGGGGGGCAGGGAGCAGTTCTTC
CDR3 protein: CASSQDPAGGREQFF

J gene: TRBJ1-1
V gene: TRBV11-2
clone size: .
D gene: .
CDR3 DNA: TGTGCCAGCAGCCGTCTCGGCACTGAAGCTTTCTTT
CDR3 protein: CASSRLGTEAFF

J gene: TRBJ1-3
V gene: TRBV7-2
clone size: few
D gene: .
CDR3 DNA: TGTGCCAGCAGCTTAGCTACCGGAAACACCATATATTTT
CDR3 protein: CASSLATGNTIYF

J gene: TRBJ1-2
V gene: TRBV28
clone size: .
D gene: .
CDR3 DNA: TGTGCCAGCAGCGGCCGATATGGCTACACCTTC
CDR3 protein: CASSGRYGYTF

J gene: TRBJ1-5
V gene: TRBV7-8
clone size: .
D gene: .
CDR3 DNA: TGTGCCAGCAGCTTAGAGGGTCAGCCCCAGCATTTT
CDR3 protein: CASSLEGQPQHF

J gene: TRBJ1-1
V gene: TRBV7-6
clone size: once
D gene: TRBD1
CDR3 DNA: TGTGCCAGCAGTTGGGGACAGGGCCACGCTGAAGCTTTCTTT
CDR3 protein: CASSWGQGHAEAFF

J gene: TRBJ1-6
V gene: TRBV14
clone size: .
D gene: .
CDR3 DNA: TGTGCCAGCAGCAAGGGGTTTACACGTTTGGACCTCCACTTT
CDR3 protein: CASSKGFTRLDLHF

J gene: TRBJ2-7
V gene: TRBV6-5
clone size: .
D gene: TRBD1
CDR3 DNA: TGTGCCAGCAGGCACAGGGGTTCCTACGAGCAGTACTTC
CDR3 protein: CASRHRGSYEQYF

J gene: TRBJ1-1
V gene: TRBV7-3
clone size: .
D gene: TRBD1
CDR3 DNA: TGTGCCAGCAGCCTGGACAGGGGGCAAGCTTTCTTT
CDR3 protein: CASSLDRGQAFF

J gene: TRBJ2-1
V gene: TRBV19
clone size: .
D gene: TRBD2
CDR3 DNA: TGTGCCAGTAGCTACCTAGCGGCCACTCCCGGATACAATGAGCAGTTCTTC
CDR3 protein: CASSYLAATPGYNEQFF

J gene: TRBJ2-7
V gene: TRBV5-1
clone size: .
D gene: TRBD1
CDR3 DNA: TGCGCCAGCAGCTTCACCGGGACAGTCGTCGAGCAGTACTTC
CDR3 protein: CASSFTGTVVEQYF

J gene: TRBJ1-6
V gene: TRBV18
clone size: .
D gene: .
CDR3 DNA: TGTGCCAGCTCACCAGCCGGACAGACCTTAGAGCCCCTCCACTTT
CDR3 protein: CASSPAGQTLEPLHF

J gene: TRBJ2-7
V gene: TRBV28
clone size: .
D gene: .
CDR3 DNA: TGTGCCAGCAGTTTATTTGAATCCGAGCAGTACTTC
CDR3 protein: CASSLFESEQYF

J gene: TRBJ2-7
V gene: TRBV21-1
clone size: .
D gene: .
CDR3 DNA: TGTGCCAGCAGCAAAGTTGGGAGCTCCTACGAGCAGTACTTC
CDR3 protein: CASSKVGSSYEQYF

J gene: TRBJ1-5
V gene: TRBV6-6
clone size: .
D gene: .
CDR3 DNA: TGTGCCAGCAGTTATTACCCGAAGGATCAGCCCCAGCATTTT
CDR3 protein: CASSYYPKDQPQHF

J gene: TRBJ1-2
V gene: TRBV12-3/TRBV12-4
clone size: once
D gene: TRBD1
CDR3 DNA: TGTGCCAGCACCCACCAGGGGGGATATGGCTACACCTTC
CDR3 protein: CASTHQGGYGYTF

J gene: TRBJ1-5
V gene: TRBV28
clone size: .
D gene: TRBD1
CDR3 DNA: TGTGCCAGCAGTTTAGGAGGGACAGTTGGCAATCAGCCCCAGCATTTT
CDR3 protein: CASSLGGTVGNQPQHF

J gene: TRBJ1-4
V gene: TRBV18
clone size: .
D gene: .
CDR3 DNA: TGTGCCAGCTCACCACCACGGGGTGCAACTAATGAAAAACTGTTTTTT
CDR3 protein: CASSPPRGATNEKLFF

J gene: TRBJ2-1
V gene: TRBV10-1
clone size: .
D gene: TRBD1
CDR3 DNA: TGCGCCAGCAGTGGGACAGGGCGCTACAATGAGCAGTTCTTC
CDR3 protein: CASSGTGRYNEQFF

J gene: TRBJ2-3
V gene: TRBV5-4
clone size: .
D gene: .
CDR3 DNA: TGTGCCAGCAGCTTCAGGGTTGGTTGGACAGATACGCAGTATTTT
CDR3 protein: CASSFRVGWTDTQYF

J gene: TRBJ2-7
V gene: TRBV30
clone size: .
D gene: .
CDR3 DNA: TGTGCCTGGAGTGACCAGGGCAATAGCGGGCAGTACTTC
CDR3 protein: CAWSDQGNSGQYF